The 29 T cell receptor beta chains in this list originate from one sample, sequenced in a study of CD4 T cells in relation to SARS-CoV-2 and coronaviruses. Before the COVID-19 pandemic, during about 2010-2018, CD4+ T cells were taken from unexposed donors. The data were produced by immunoSEQ multiplex PCR, yet TCRdb's version contains in-frame clones alone and is incomplete. The profile covers some 65,000 clones, with 87% appearing a single time and around 1.7% taken by the ten largest. Sequenced: memory CD4+ T cells from PBMCs. These receptor sequences come from a human donor in good health.

DNA of the CDR3: TGTGCCAGCAGTTTGGGGGGGACAGGGGGTGCGACTGAAGCTTTCTTT. It specifies CASSLGGTGGATEAFF. The chain joins TRBV28 to TRBJ1-1; 11 bases match TRBD1. V lost 3 bases to trimming and J lost 5 bases; unmatched junction nucleotides: 8. This CDR3 region has 16 residues. Germline V gene data show CDR1 as MDHEN and CDR2 as SYDVKM.

The chain joins TRBV28 to TRBJ1-2; tentative D call: TRBD1 (5 bases). V was clipped by 5 bases and J by 1 base, with 14 bases between them. In germline, CDR1 is MDHEN, CDR2 SYDVKM. This CDR3 region has 15 residues. CDR3 bases: TGTGCCAGCAGTCATGAGGGGCGGTTTAACTATGGCTACACCTTC. It translates to CASSHEGRFNYGYTF.

The chain uses TRBV9 and TRBJ2-3, with a tentative D call TRBD2 (5 bases). This CDR3 is 16 amino acids long. Germline V gene data show CDR1 as SGDLS and CDR2 as YYNGEE. With 1 base removed from V and 4 bases from J, the gap between germline ends came to 16 bases. The CDR3 region is CASSVRSGHQADTQYF. The DNA of the CDR3 is TGTGCCAGCAGCGTAAGAAGCGGCCATCAGGCAGATACGCAGTATTTT.

The chain employs TRBV10-3 and TRBJ2-7; perhaps D is TRBD1 or TRBD2 (5 bases each). From germline, CDR1 is ENHRY and CDR2 SYGVKD. This CDR3 contains 15 residues. Trimming stripped 4 bases from V and 4 bases from J, with 17 bases between. CDR3 sequence: CAISGGNAGSYEQYF. As DNA, the CDR3 is TGTGCCATCAGTGGGGGGAATGCGGGTTCTTACGAGCAGTACTTC.

With respect to this clone: One end of the junction does not line up with germline, which may come from a read error. The chain is built from TRBV7-7 and TRBJ2-2, with 14 bases aligning to TRBD2. There are 17 residues in the CDR3. CDR1 is SSHAT and CDR2 is FNYEAQ in the germline V gene (reference sequence). CDR3 amino acids: CASRPGTSGGGTGELFF. CDR3 in DNA: TGTGCTAGCAGGCCCGGGACTAGCGGGGGCGGGACCGGGGAGCTGTTTTTT. Together with reference TRBV7-7 and TRBJ2-2, the CDR3 gives the full variable domain: GAGVSQSPRYKVTKRGQDVTLRCDPISSHATLYWYQQALGQGPEFLTYFNYEAQPDKSGLPSDRFSAERPEGSISTLTIQRTEQRDSAMYRCASRPGTSGGGTGELFFGEGSRLTVL.

The chain combines TRBV11-3 with TRBJ2-3, with TRBD2 identical over 8 bases. This CDR3 spans 18 amino acids. The germline V gene has CDR1 SGHNT and CDR2 YENEEA. V was clipped by 8 bases and J by 0 bases; unmatched bases: 16. In nucleotides, the CDR3 is TGTGCCAGCTCGTTGCGAGCGGGAGATATGACTAGCACAGATACGCAGTATTTT. This sequence encodes CASSLRAGDMTSTDTQYF.

The chain uses TRBV24-1 and TRBJ1-2; D remains ambiguous. Trimming cost V 1 base and J 7 bases, with 6 bases left between them. Germline V CDR1 and CDR2: KGHDR, SFDVKD. CDR3 size: 12 residues. CDR3 nucleotide sequence: TGTGCCACCAGTGATTTCTTCGGTGGCTACACCTTC. It encodes CATSDFFGGYTF.

The chain employs TRBV18 and TRBJ2-7, with TRBD2 identical over 9 bases. CDR3 length: 14 amino acids. With V trimmed by 2 bases and J by 2 bases, 1 base remained unmatched. Germline CDR1 and CDR2: KGHSH and LQKENI. The CDR3 nucleotides read TGTGCCAGCTCACCAGCGGGGGGGCCCTACGAGCAGTACTTC. Its protein is CASSPAGGPYEQYF. Variable domain in full (rest from reference TRBV18 and TRBJ2-7): NAGVMQNPRHLVRRRGQEARLRCSPMKGHSHVYWYRQLPEEGLKFMVYLQKENIIDESGMPKERFSAEFPKEGPSILRIQQVVRGDSAAYFCASSPAGGPYEQYFGPGTRLTVT.

This rearrangement joins TRBV5-1 to TRBJ1-1; possibly TRBD1 for D (6 bases). Germline lookup yields CDR1 SGHRS and CDR2 YFSETQ. CDR3 size: 14 residues. The V end was cut by 4 bases, the J end by 1 base, with 11 bases between. CDR3 DNA sequence: TGCGCCAGCAGCAAACAGGGCGGGAACACTGAAGCTTTCTTT. Translating it yields CASSKQGGNTEAFF.

This chain connects TRBV28 to TRBJ1-2; no definite D call. The germline V and J ends were trimmed by 4 bases and 10 bases, with 10 bases remaining between them. CDR1 and CDR2 from the germline V gene are MDHEN and SYDVKM. The CDR3 is 11 amino acids. This CDR3 is CASSSPRDYTF. CDR3 in DNA: TGTGCCAGCAGTTCCCCCCGGGACTACACCTTC.

V usage is TRBV3-1 (or the pseudogene TRBV3-2) and J usage is TRBJ1-5; D may be TRBD1 (5 bases). Germline-derived CDR1 and CDR2 are LGHDT and YNNKEL (reference sequence). With 1 base removed from V and 5 bases from J, the gap between germline ends came to 12 bases. The CDR3 is 15 amino acids. The CDR3 sequence: CASSQGGGIHQPQHF. DNA for the CDR3: TGTGCCAGCAGCCAAGGCGGGGGGATCCATCAGCCCCAGCATTTT.

With regard to this clone: A junction boundary mismatches the germline segment, possibly from a read error. This rearrangement joins TRBV7-7 to TRBJ2-5, with D perhaps matching TRBD1 or TRBD2 (5 bases each). The germline gives CDR1 SSHAT, CDR2 FNYEAQ (reference sequence). The CDR3 is 15 amino acids. CDR3 amino acids: CASSYQRGEGETQYF. The CDR3 DNA reads TGTGCTAGCAGTTACCAAAGGGGAGAAGGGGAGACCCAGTACTTC.

The chain couples TRBV5-6 to TRBJ2-7; tentatively, D is TRBD1 (6 bases). Germline V lookup: CDR1 SGHDT, CDR2 YYEEEE. This CDR3 is built from 15 residues. V shed 2 bases and J shed 3 bases, with 15 bases lying between them. Here the CDR3 reads CASSLGGAPGYEQYF. DNA for the CDR3: TGTGCCAGCAGCTTAGGGGGAGCCCCTGGCTACGAGCAGTACTTC.

CDR3 region: CASRPLTGSLLEQRNQPQHF. The CDR3 nucleotides are TGTGCCAGCAGACCACTAACAGGTAGCCTATTAGAACAGCGAAATCAGCCCCAGCATTTT. This rearrangement joins TRBV28 to TRBJ1-5; D possibly corresponds to TRBD1 (5 bases). The germline CDR1 and CDR2 sequences are MDHEN and SYDVKM. This CDR3 is built from 20 residues. Trimming pared 6 bases from V and 4 bases from J, leaving 31 bases between.

The chain employs TRBV3-1 (or the pseudogene TRBV3-2) and TRBJ2-3, with unresolved D. The V gene lost 0 bases and the J gene lost 7 bases, with 5 bases spanning the gap. This CDR3 is built from 12 residues. Germline V CDR1 and CDR2: LGHDT, YNNKEL (reference sequence). CDR3 residues: CASSQEKNTQYF. The DNA of the CDR3 is TGTGCCAGCAGCCAAGAGAAGAATACGCAGTATTTT.

This chain joins TRBV3-1 (or the pseudogene TRBV3-2) and TRBJ2-1, with D possibly TRBD2 on 5 matching bases. The V gene's germline CDR1 is LGHDT and CDR2 YNNKEL (reference sequence). Trimming cost V 3 bases and J 9 bases, with 9 bases left between them. The CDR3 totals 12 residues. CDR3 amino acids: CASSQRETEQFF. DNA of the CDR3: TGTGCCAGCAGCCAGAGGGAGACTGAGCAGTTCTTC.

The V and J genes are TRBV19 and TRBJ1-5, with 8 bases fitting TRBD1. The CDR3 runs to 13 residues. The ends lost 9 bases at V and 2 bases at J; junction bases unmatched: 3. Looked up from germline, CDR1 is LNHDA and CDR2 is SQIVND (reference sequence). The CDR3 here is CASKDRGNQPQHF. In DNA, the CDR3 is TGTGCCAGCAAGGACAGGGGCAATCAGCCCCAGCATTTT.

A single count supports this clone. This rearrangement joins TRBV27 to TRBJ2-7; 7 nucleotides align to TRBD2. Germline-derived CDR1 and CDR2 are MNHEY and SMNVEV (reference sequence). The CDR3 has 15 amino acids. J lost 3 bases, V lost 6 bases, and 11 bases had no gene match. The DNA for the CDR3 is TGTGCCAGCAGATCAGCTAGCGGAGGGATCTACGAGCAGTACTTC. This translates into CASRSASGGIYEQYF.

This chain joins TRBV3-1 (or the pseudogene TRBV3-2) and TRBJ1-5; D unclear. V shed 4 bases and J shed 4 bases, with 11 bases lying between them. From germline, CDR1 is LGHDT and CDR2 YNNKEL (reference sequence). The CDR3 totals 14 residues. In DNA form, the CDR3 reads TGTGCCAGCAGCCCTCCTGACATAAATCAGCCCCAGCATTTT. Translated, it gives CASSPPDINQPQHF.

V usage is TRBV18 and J usage is TRBJ2-2, with D uncertain. V lost 0 bases and J lost 4, with 9 bases in between. There are 15 residues in the CDR3. Germline V lookup: CDR1 KGHSH, CDR2 LQKENI. CDR3 protein: CASSPPGISTGELFF. The CDR3 DNA sequence: TGTGCCAGCTCACCACCGGGGATAAGCACCGGGGAGCTGTTTTTT.

The chain employs TRBV7-6 and TRBJ2-2; D unresolved. Germline V gene lookup returns CDR1 SGHVS and CDR2 FNYEAQ. V was shortened by 3 bases and J by 0 bases, with 8 bases between the two germline ends. CDR3 length: 15 amino acids. The CDR3 here is CASSLGSPNTGELFF. CDR3 DNA sequence: TGTGCCAGCAGCTTGGGCAGCCCGAACACCGGGGAGCTGTTTTTT.

The chain joins TRBV5-4 to TRBJ2-5, with a weak D call TRBD2 (7 bases). V shed 1 base and J shed 2 bases, with 15 bases lying between them. Germline V gene lookup returns CDR1 SGHNT and CDR2 YYREEE (reference sequence). The CDR3 length is 16 residues. CDR3: CASSLLAGAPQETQYF. The CDR3 nucleotides are TGTGCCAGCAGCTTGCTGGCGGGGGCCCCGCAAGAGACCCAGTACTTC.

This chain uses TRBV6-5 with TRBJ2-3, with a tentative D call TRBD2 (7 bases). CDR1 and CDR2 from the germline V gene are MNHEY and SVGAGI. The CDR3 is 13 amino acids. V was shortened by 9 bases and J by 3 bases, with 13 bases between the two germline ends. The CDR3 sequence is CASGGGQTDTQYF. The CDR3 DNA reads as TGTGCCAGTGGGGGGGGGCAGACAGATACGCAGTATTTT.

This chain links TRBV6-2 or TRBV6-3 with TRBJ1-5; D unclear. Trimming removed 6 bases at V and 2 bases at J, with 14 bases between. CDR3 length: 15 amino acids. CDR1 MNHEY and CDR2 SVGEGT come from the germline V gene. The chain's CDR3 is CASSIRPTGNQPQHF. The CDR3 DNA reads TGTGCCAGCAGCATTCGACCGACTGGCAATCAGCCCCAGCATTTT.

The V and J genes are TRBV9 and TRBJ1-5; D remains ambiguous. The CDR3 spans 15 residues. Trimming shortened V by 0 bases and J by 7 bases, and 14 bases separated the two germline ends. Germline CDR1 and CDR2: SGDLS and YYNGEE. CDR3 amino acids: CASSVGGGVGQPQHF. The DNA of the CDR3 is TGTGCCAGCAGCGTAGGGGGAGGAGTTGGGCAGCCCCAGCATTTT.

V usage is TRBV7-3 and J usage is TRBJ2-1; no firm D call. Germline V CDR1 and CDR2: SGHTA, FQGTGA. The V end lost 1 base, the J end lost 2 bases, and 9 bases lay between the germline ends. The CDR3 spans 15 residues. DNA of the CDR3: TGTGCCAGCAGCTTAAGCGGTCGCACCTACAATGAGCAGTTCTTC. Translated: CASSLSGRTYNEQFF.

The rearrangement links TRBV7-7 to TRBJ2-2; possibly TRBD2 for D (6 bases). CDR1 and CDR2 (germline): SSHAT, FNYEAQ (reference sequence). Trimming left V 4 bases short and J 6 bases short, with 18 bases between. This CDR3 region has 16 residues. CDR3 in amino acids: CASSSAVQGGAGELFF. For the CDR3, the DNA is TGTGCCAGCAGCTCCGCAGTTCAGGGAGGAGCCGGGGAGCTGTTTTTT.

V is TRBV29-1 and J is TRBJ2-7; D assignment may be TRBD1 or TRBD2 (5 bases each). The CDR3 sequence is 12 residues long. Deletions cut 5 bases from V and 2 bases from J, with 10 bases between. In germline, CDR1 is SQVTM, CDR2 ANQGSEA. The CDR3: CSVQWGTYEQYF. The CDR3 DNA reads as TGCAGCGTTCAGTGGGGGACCTACGAGCAGTACTTC.

The V call is TRBV7-9, the J call TRBJ2-3; possibly TRBD1 for D (5 bases). Trimming took 5 bases from V and 4 from J, leaving 19 bases between them. The germline V gene encodes CDR1 SEHNR and CDR2 FQNEAQ (reference sequence). This CDR3 is 16 amino acids long. CDR3 amino acids: CASSRRTSIGSDTQYF. The CDR3 region has the DNA TGTGCCAGCAGCCGGCGGACATCCATAGGTTCAGATACGCAGTATTTT.